This is a list of T cell receptor beta chains from one sample in a study of T cell changes during pregnancy in multiple sclerosis. The repertoire was sequenced with immunoSEQ multiplex PCR; TCRdb's copy has only in-frame clones and lacks some. The repertoire holds about 92,000 clones, with 80% to 95% as singletons. The input for sequencing was peripheral blood, taken in the first trimester of pregnancy. The receptors shown here come from a female donor with multiple sclerosis, enrolled in a pregnancy study. The CDR3 runs from the conserved cysteine through the conserved F or W. Each record gives: V gene, D gene, clone size, J gene, CDR3 DNA, CDR3 protein. A D gene is named only where the DNA matches it firmly. Only part of the rows carry a size: once, few, many, or a class if the clone is expanded.

>TRBV6-5|TRBD2|NA|TRBJ2-1
TGTGCCAGCAGCCACGCAGCGGGAGGGTACAATGAGCAGTTCTTC
CASSHAAGGYNEQFF
>TRBV21-1|NA|NA|TRBJ2-1
TGTGCCAGCAGCATCCGACTAGCGGGAGTACGTGAGCAGTTCTTC
CASSIRLAGVREQFF
>TRBV4-1|NA|NA|TRBJ1-2
TGCGCCAGCAGCCAAGATAGAGGCAGCGAATATGGCTACACCTTC
CASSQDRGSEYGYTF
>TRBV7-8|TRBD2|NA|TRBJ2-1
TGTGCCAGCAGCTCGGGACTAGGAGGCGATGAGCAGTTCTTC
CASSSGLGGDEQFF
>TRBV5-5|NA|NA|TRBJ2-7
TGTGCCAGCAGCTTGGTCCAGACCTACGAGCAGTACTTC
CASSLVQTYEQYF
>TRBV6-4|TRBD2|once|TRBJ2-3
TGTGCCAGCAGTGACCCACGGGAGGCCAAGAGGGATACGCAGTATTTT
CASSDPREAKRDTQYF
>TRBV10-3|TRBD2|once|TRBJ2-7
TGTGCCATGGGGCCTAGCGGGGCCGACTACGAGCAGTACTTC
CAMGPSGADYEQYF
>TRBV9|NA|once|TRBJ2-1
TGTGCCAGCAGCGTACCAGGAAAAGGCTATGAGCAGTTCTTC
CASSVPGKGYEQFF
>TRBV19|TRBD2|NA|TRBJ2-7
TGTGCCAGTAGTATCGCTACTAGCGGGTCCTACGAGCAGTACTTC
CASSIATSGSYEQYF
>TRBV6-5|NA|once|TRBJ2-6
TGTGCCAGCAGTGGAGGGTCTGGGGCCAACGTCCTGACTTTC
CASSGGSGANVLTF
>TRBV5-1|TRBD1|NA|TRBJ1-2
TGCGCCAGCAGCTTGGCGGGACAGGGTGACTATGGCTACACCTTC
CASSLAGQGDYGYTF
>TRBV29-1|TRBD1|once|TRBJ1-2
TGCAGCGTTGTGGGCTCGCGACAGGGAATAGGGGGCTACACCTTC
CSVVGSRQGIGGYTF
>TRBV7-9|NA|NA|TRBJ2-1
TGTGCCAGCAGCTTAGCGGCTGGCGCCCGTAGAGGTCCGTTCTTC
CASSLAAGARRGPFF
>TRBV5-5|TRBD2|NA|TRBJ2-7
TGTGCCAGCAGCTTTGTAGCGGGAGACTACGAGCAGTACTTC
CASSFVAGDYEQYF
>TRBV7-8|TRBD2|NA|TRBJ2-1
TGTGCCAGCAGCTTATCGGGGCTAGCGGGAAGTTACAATGAGCAGTTCTTC
CASSLSGLAGSYNEQFF
>TRBV4-1|NA|NA|TRBJ2-2
TGCGCCAGCAGCCAAGAAAGACTAGGGGCGAACACCGGGGAGCTGTTTTTT
CASSQERLGANTGELFF
>TRBV19|NA|NA|TRBJ1-2
TGTGCCAGTAGGACGACAGAAGCTAACTATGGCTACACCTTC
CASRTTEANYGYTF
>TRBV27|NA|NA|TRBJ1-5
TGTGCCAGTGGGAGGGGCTCTAGCAATCAGCCCCAGCATTTT
CASGRGSSNQPQHF
>TRBV19|TRBD1|once|TRBJ2-1
TGTGCCAGTAAAGGACAGGTTGGCTCCTACAATGAGCAGTTCTTC
CASKGQVGSYNEQFF
>TRBV9|TRBD2|NA|TRBJ2-3
TGTGCCAGCAGCGGGGGAGGGTACGCAGATACGCAGTATTTT
CASSGGGYADTQYF
>TRBV9|TRBD1|NA|TRBJ2-3
TGTGCCAGCAGCGTAGTACTCGGACAGGGGCTACACACAGATACGCAGTATTTT
CASSVVLGQGLHTDTQYF
>TRBV28|NA|NA|TRBJ1-2
TGTGCCAGCAGTTTAGTGGGGGGTGGCTATGGCTACACCTTC
CASSLVGGGYGYTF
>TRBV12-2|NA|NA|TRBJ2-5
TGTGCAAGTCGCTTAGCGCAGTCGGACTATCCCGGGACTAGCGATCTAGACCCCGAGACCCAGTACTTC
CASRLAQSDYPGTSDLDPETQYF
>TRBV14|TRBD2|NA|TRBJ2-3
TGTGCCAGCAGCCAAGATGTCGGGACTAGCGGGAGTACGACAGATACGCAGTATTTT
CASSQDVGTSGSTTDTQYF
>TRBV28|NA|NA|TRBJ1-5
TGTGCCAGCAGTAAACAGGGTCTTAGCAATCAGCCCCAGCATTTT
CASSKQGLSNQPQHF
>TRBV19|TRBD1|NA|TRBJ1-1
TGTGCCAGTAGCCAAAGACAGGGGAGGACTGAAGCTTTCTTT
CASSQRQGRTEAFF
>TRBV5-1|NA|NA|TRBJ1-4
TGCGCCAGCAGCCGCGCGGGGGGAGAGGAAAAACTGTTTTTT
CASSRAGGEEKLFF
>TRBV10-1|TRBD1|NA|TRBJ2-7
TGCGCCAGCAGTGAACAGGGGATAGGCGAGCAGTACTTC
CASSEQGIGEQYF
>TRBV19|TRBD1|NA|TRBJ2-3
TGTGCCAGTAGTAGACAGGGGGCAGGCACAGATACGCAGTATTTT
CASSRQGAGTDTQYF
>TRBV5-6|NA|NA|TRBJ2-7
TGTGCCAGCAGCTTGGGTCCACTTTCCTACGAGCAGTACTTC
CASSLGPLSYEQYF
>TRBV25-1|TRBD1|NA|TRBJ1-4
TGTGCCAGCAGCGTCATCGACAGGGATGATGAAAAACTGTTTTTT
CASSVIDRDDEKLFF
>TRBV4-3|TRBD2|NA|TRBJ2-3
TGCGCCAGCAGCCAAGAAGGGCCTAGCGGGGGCACAGATACGCAGTATTTT
CASSQEGPSGGTDTQYF
>TRBV5-4|NA|NA|TRBJ2-3
TGTGCCAGCAGCCCCATCGGCCCTAGCGTCACAGATACGCAGTATTTT
CASSPIGPSVTDTQYF